This is a list of T cell receptor beta chains from one sample in a study of a mutant IDH1 vaccine in newly diagnosed glioma. Produced via immunoSEQ multiplex PCR; TCRdb's table is partial and in-frame only. This table holds approximately 26,000 clones, 89% found once. The antigens for these receptors are not known. The input for sequencing was PBMCs, taken from a glioma patient whose treatment included an IDH1 peptide vaccine. These receptors originate from a man aged 18 to 29 with glioma. CDR3s include the opening cysteine and the closing phenylalanine or tryptophan. The order of the fields is J gene, D gene, clone size, V gene, CDR3 protein, CDR3 DNA. A D gene is named only where the DNA matches it firmly. Clone size is not always given. Where it is, it says once, few, many or a class for expanded clones.

TRBJ2-5	-	once	TRBV7-7	CASSRQYQETQYF	TGTGCTAGCAGCCGACAGTACCAAGAGACCCAGTACTTC
TRBJ2-3	TRBD2	-	TRBV30	CAWALAGGTDTQYF	TGTGCCTGGGCCCTAGCGGGAGGGACAGATACGCAGTATTTT
TRBJ1-2	-	-	TRBV5-8	CASSLMGNYGYTF	TGTGCCAGCAGCTTGATGGGTAACTATGGCTACACCTTC
TRBJ1-3	-	-	TRBV10-3	CAIGKGFNPIYF	TGTGCCATCGGGAAGGGGTTTAACCCCATATATTTT
TRBJ1-1	-	-	TRBV2	CASEWGRDGAFF	TGTGCCAGCGAATGGGGCCGCGATGGGGCTTTCTTT
TRBJ1-2	-	once	TRBV6-1	CASIRGNYGYTF	TGTGCCAGCATACGGGGGAACTATGGCTACACCTTC
TRBJ2-7	TRBD2	-	TRBV7-2	CASSSLAGYYEQYF	TGTGCCAGCAGCTCCCTAGCGGGTTACTACGAGCAGTACTTC
TRBJ2-2	TRBD2	-	TRBV2	CASSESLGLAGDRAGELFF	TGTGCCAGCAGTGAAAGCCTGGGACTAGCGGGAGATCGGGCCGGGGAGCTGTTTTTT
TRBJ1-6	-	once	TRBV5-6	CASSTLGANSPLHF	TGTGCCAGCAGCACTCTGGGGGCAAATTCACCCCTCCACTTT
TRBJ2-3	-	-	TRBV30	CAWSESTDTQYF	TGTGCCTGGAGTGAGAGCACAGATACGCAGTATTTT
TRBJ1-1	-	-	TRBV5-4	CASSFDRDTEAFF	TGTGCCAGCAGCTTCGATCGGGACACTGAAGCTTTCTTT
TRBJ2-1	-	-	TRBV5-6	CASSSHRVEQFF	TGTGCCAGCAGCTCCCACAGGGTCGAGCAGTTCTTC
TRBJ1-1	-	-	TRBV7-2	CASSATWNTEAFF	TGTGCCAGCAGCGCGACATGGAACACTGAAGCTTTCTTT
TRBJ1-4	-	-	TRBV19	CASSIEGEKLFF	TGTGCCAGTAGTATTGAGGGTGAAAAACTGTTTTTT
TRBJ1-2	-	-	TRBV14	CASSQVGTELRYGYTF	TGTGCCAGCAGCCAAGTCGGGACCGAGTTACGATATGGCTACACCTTC
TRBJ1-4	-	-	TRBV2	CASSAARNEKLFF	TGTGCCAGCAGTGCCGCTAGGAATGAAAAACTGTTTTTT
TRBJ2-2	-	-	TRBV5-8	CASSYGTTGTGELFF	TGTGCCAGCAGCTACGGGACAACGGGGACCGGGGAGCTGTTTTTT
TRBJ1-2	-	-	TRBV29-1	CSVSREDYGYTF	TGCAGCGTCAGCAGGGAAGACTATGGCTACACCTTC
TRBJ1-1	-	once	TRBV15	CATSRDLKMNTEAFF	TGTGCCACCAGCAGAGATCTAAAGATGAACACTGAAGCTTTCTTT
TRBJ2-2	-	-	TRBV7-6	CASSLVGVPGELFF	TGTGCCAGCAGCTTAGTGGGGGTTCCCGGGGAGCTGTTTTTT
TRBJ2-4	-	-	TRBV19	CASSLGPLAKNIQYF	TGTGCCAGTAGTTTGGGCCCCTTGGCCAAAAACATTCAGTACTTC
TRBJ2-5	-	-	TRBV5-1	CASSRDLQTQYF	TGCGCCAGCAGCCGGGACTTACAAACCCAGTACTTC
TRBJ1-2	-	-	TRBV30	CAWSYSRAPTATF	TGTGCCTGGAGCTACTCGCGGGCCCCGACCGCGACCTTC
TRBJ2-7	-	-	TRBV9	CASSVSRELYEQYF	TGTGCCAGCAGCGTAAGCAGGGAGCTGTACGAGCAGTACTTC
TRBJ1-1	-	-	TRBV4-3	CASSQGAGENTEAFF	TGCGCCAGCAGCCAAGGGGCGGGGGAGAACACTGAAGCTTTCTTT
TRBJ1-2	-	few	TRBV29-1	CSVAGANYGYTF	TGCAGCGTTGCCGGAGCTAACTATGGCTACACCTTC
TRBJ2-2	TRBD2	-	TRBV7-7	CASSPSSGFNTGELFF	TGTGCTAGCAGCCCCTCTAGCGGATTCAACACCGGGGAGCTGTTTTTT
TRBJ2-7	TRBD2	-	TRBV18	CASSRDWEGEQYF	TGTGCCAGCTCACGAGACTGGGAGGGGGAGCAGTACTTC
TRBJ2-7	-	-	TRBV7-9	CASSSTTRSYEQYF	TGTGCCAGCAGCTCGACGACTAGGAGCTACGAGCAGTACTTC
TRBJ2-3	-	once	TRBV7-9	CASSLASARTDTQYF	TGTGCCAGCAGCTTAGCTAGCGCCCGCACAGATACGCAGTATTTT
TRBJ1-5	-	-	TRBV7-2	CASSWDSNQPQHF	TGTGCCAGCAGCTGGGACAGCAATCAGCCCCAGCATTTT
TRBJ1-5	-	-	TRBV7-8	CASSLEEAWGNQPQHF	TGTGCCAGCAGCTTAGAGGAAGCCTGGGGTAATCAGCCCCAGCATTTT
TRBJ1-4	-	-	TRBV6-5	CASSPGLANEKLFF	TGTGCCAGCAGCCCCGGACTGGCTAATGAAAAACTGTTTTTT
TRBJ2-7	-	-	TRBV7-9	CASSSMTTSSYEQYF	TGTGCCAGCAGCTCAATGACCACCAGCTCCTACGAGCAGTACTTC
TRBJ2-7	TRBD2	-	TRBV4-2	CASSQVTSEPYEQYF	TGTGCCAGCAGCCAAGTCACTAGCGAACCCTACGAGCAGTACTTC
TRBJ2-7	-	-	TRBV30	CAWNRGQGAYEQYF	TGTGCCTGGAACCGGGGGCAGGGAGCCTACGAGCAGTACTTC
TRBJ2-5	TRBD2	-	TRBV29-1	CSVETSAGETQYF	TGCAGCGTTGAAACTAGCGCGGGGGAGACCCAGTACTTC
TRBJ2-2	TRBD1	-	TRBV19	CASRPDRPTGVITGELFF	TGTGCCAGTAGGCCCGATCGTCCGACAGGGGTTATCACCGGGGAGCTGTTTTTT
TRBJ2-1	TRBD2	-	TRBV2	CASRSGTSGNEQFF	TGTGCCAGCAGAAGTGGGACTAGTGGCAATGAGCAGTTCTTC
TRBJ2-7	TRBD1	few	TRBV19	CASRSRGLDYEQYF	TGTGCCAGTAGATCCAGGGGGCTGGACTACGAGCAGTACTTC
TRBJ2-7	-	once	TRBV6-5	CASSAQSSYEQYF	TGTGCCAGCAGTGCACAATCTAGCTACGAGCAGTACTTC
TRBJ2-3	TRBD2	once	TRBV2	CASRLGTSGQDTQYF	TGTGCCAGCAGACTAGGGACTAGCGGCCAGGATACGCAGTATTTT
TRBJ2-2	-	-	TRBV2	CASSLHNTGELFF	TGTGCCAGCAGCCTACACAACACCGGGGAGCTGTTTTTT
TRBJ2-6	-	-	TRBV19	CATFSGANVLTF	TGTGCCACTTTCTCTGGGGCCAACGTCCTGACTTTC
TRBJ2-5	-	-	TRBV30	CAWSREVETQYF	TGTGCCTGGAGTAGAGAAGTGGAGACCCAGTACTTC
TRBJ2-1	-	-	TRBV6-5	CASSPDSWFSGEQFF	TGTGCCAGCAGCCCAGATAGTTGGTTTAGCGGCGAGCAGTTCTTC
TRBJ1-1	-	-	TRBV6-1	CASSARARNTEAFF	TGTGCCAGCAGTGCCAGAGCGCGGAACACTGAAGCTTTCTTT
TRBJ2-1	TRBD2	-	TRBV30	CAWRTSGNWNEQFF	TGTGCCTGGAGGACTAGCGGGAACTGGAATGAGCAGTTCTTC
TRBJ1-1	-	-	TRBV6-5	CASSPRVNTEAFF	TGTGCCAGCAGCCCCCGGGTTAACACTGAAGCTTTCTTT
TRBJ2-1	-	-	TRBV29-1	CSVLLGNEQFF	TGCAGCGTATTGTTGGGGAATGAGCAGTTCTTC
TRBJ1-1	-	-	TRBV5-1	CASSLDTGPTEAFF	TGCGCCAGCAGCTTGGATACAGGGCCCACTGAAGCTTTCTTT